This TCR beta chain comes out of a study of T cells in Graves' hyperthyroidism and ophthalmopathy. Broader study findings: Patients with ophthalmopathy were separated from those with stable hyperthyroidism by a 13 V-J model. Progression to ophthalmopathy was predicted a median of 6.5 months early.

There are many counts of this clonotype. Its antigen remains unidentified. The CDR3 sequence is 14 residues long. V lost 6 bases and J lost 3; bases outside the gene matches: 7. Per germline, CDR1 MDHEN and CDR2 SYDVKM. If no ophthalmopathy progression occurred within 18 months, Graves' hyperthyroidism was stable. Patients were excluded because of uncontrolled infection, other autoimmune disease, pregnancy or lactation. TCR beta CDR3 regions were amplified from RNA. Carried out on the TCR CDR3, a first-round RT-PCR used the HTBI primer set. TCRdb analysed the multiplex PCR reads with MiXCR anew, one entry per CDR3 protein. The sample shows hundreds of thousands of distinct CDR3 sequences, roughly 15% of them seen only once.

This sequence was found in a woman aged 25 to 39 with Graves' hyperthyroidism. This chain links TRBV28 with TRBJ1-1; TRBD1 matches 7 bases. The specimen sequenced was blood. As DNA, the CDR3 is TGTGCCAGCAGCGACTACAGGGGTGACACTGAAGCTTTCTTT. This encodes CASSDYRGDTEAFF.